Listed below are T cell receptor beta chains from one sample, sequenced in a study of cytomegalovirus exposure and HLA in healthy donors. Repertoires were generated with immunoSEQ multiplex PCR, while TCRdb's copy carries only in-frame clones and drops some. This sample has approximately 120,000 clones, with about 70% found just once. Sequencing was done on a sample of PBMCs. The receptors shown here come from an older woman in good health and CMV-seropositive. CDR3s include the opening cysteine and the closing phenylalanine or tryptophan. D genes are given only for firm matches. Size is omitted from some rows. Given values are once, few, many or a class for expanded clones.

j_call: TRBJ2-5; clone_size: -; d_call: -; v_call: TRBV7-5; cdr3_aa: CARSPEVEGLGQETQYF; cdr3_nt: TGTGCCAGAAGCCCCGAGGTGGAGGGGTTGGGCCAAGAGACCCAGTACTTC
j_call: TRBJ1-2; clone_size: once; d_call: TRBD1; v_call: TRBV27; cdr3_aa: CASSLDRTGTRHGYTF; cdr3_nt: TGTGCCAGCAGTTTAGATAGGACAGGAACTCGCCATGGCTACACCTTC
j_call: TRBJ1-5; clone_size: -; d_call: -; v_call: TRBV19; cdr3_aa: CASSLGSVANSNQPQHF; cdr3_nt: TGTGCCAGTAGTTTGGGCTCGGTTGCTAATAGCAATCAGCCCCAGCATTTT
j_call: TRBJ2-3; clone_size: -; d_call: -; v_call: TRBV11-2; cdr3_aa: CASSVKDTQYF; cdr3_nt: TGTGCCAGCAGCGTAAAAGATACGCAGTATTTT
j_call: TRBJ2-5; clone_size: -; d_call: TRBD1; v_call: TRBV19; cdr3_aa: CASRDRGQETQYF; cdr3_nt: TGTGCCAGTAGAGACAGGGGCCAAGAGACCCAGTACTTC
j_call: TRBJ2-2; clone_size: -; d_call: TRBD2; v_call: TRBV7-8; cdr3_aa: CASIPRTSGGAGTGELFF; cdr3_nt: TGTGCCAGCATCCCCAGGACTAGCGGGGGGGCGGGAACCGGGGAGCTGTTTTTT
j_call: TRBJ2-5; clone_size: -; d_call: -; v_call: TRBV7-2; cdr3_aa: CASSLGGSVQETQYF; cdr3_nt: TGTGCCAGCAGCTTAGGCGGCAGCGTACAAGAGACCCAGTACTTC
j_call: TRBJ1-1; clone_size: few; d_call: TRBD1; v_call: TRBV13; cdr3_aa: CASSPQGQSLNTEAFF; cdr3_nt: TGTGCCAGCAGCCCCCAGGGACAGTCCTTGAACACTGAAGCTTTCTTT
j_call: TRBJ2-7; clone_size: -; d_call: -; v_call: TRBV5-8; cdr3_aa: CASSGGTGRGAYEQYF; cdr3_nt: TGTGCCAGCAGCGGCGGGACAGGGCGGGGGGCCTACGAGCAGTACTTC
j_call: TRBJ2-2; clone_size: -; d_call: -; v_call: TRBV30; cdr3_aa: CAWSDRTGELFF; cdr3_nt: TGTGCCTGGAGTGATCGCACCGGGGAGCTGTTTTTT
j_call: TRBJ2-7; clone_size: -; d_call: -; v_call: TRBV7-9; cdr3_aa: CASSLSGGEQYF; cdr3_nt: TGTGCCAGCAGCTTATCCGGGGGCGAGCAGTACTTC
j_call: TRBJ1-2; clone_size: -; d_call: TRBD1; v_call: TRBV7-2; cdr3_aa: CASSPPPPGQIYGYTF; cdr3_nt: TGTGCCAGCAGCCCTCCTCCACCGGGACAGATCTATGGCTACACCTTC
j_call: TRBJ1-1; clone_size: -; d_call: -; v_call: TRBV2; cdr3_aa: CASSVRGVSSEAFF; cdr3_nt: TGTGCCAGCAGTGTTCGGGGAGTTAGCTCTGAAGCTTTCTTT
j_call: TRBJ1-1; clone_size: -; d_call: -; v_call: TRBV7-8; cdr3_aa: CASSLLSQGFFGAFF; cdr3_nt: TGTGCCAGCAGCTTACTATCACAGGGATTTTTTGGGGCTTTCTTT
j_call: TRBJ2-5; clone_size: -; d_call: TRBD2; v_call: TRBV5-6; cdr3_aa: CASSRRASGRFQETQYF; cdr3_nt: TGTGCCAGCAGCCGAAGGGCTAGCGGGCGGTTCCAAGAGACCCAGTACTTC
j_call: TRBJ2-1; clone_size: -; d_call: TRBD1; v_call: TRBV4-3; cdr3_aa: CASSQDGQGAYNEQFF; cdr3_nt: TGCGCCAGCAGCCAAGATGGCCAGGGGGCGTACAATGAGCAGTTCTTC
j_call: TRBJ2-1; clone_size: -; d_call: TRBD1; v_call: TRBV7-9; cdr3_aa: CAAPGGTGGPNEQFF; cdr3_nt: TGTGCCGCTCCCGGCGGGACAGGGGGCCCCAATGAGCAGTTCTTC
j_call: TRBJ2-2; clone_size: once; d_call: TRBD1; v_call: TRBV19; cdr3_aa: CASRTGQANTGELFF; cdr3_nt: TGTGCCAGTCGGACGGGACAGGCGAACACCGGGGAGCTGTTTTTT
j_call: TRBJ2-5; clone_size: once; d_call: -; v_call: TRBV19; cdr3_aa: CASSSRGSHRETQYF; cdr3_nt: TGTGCCAGTAGTTCCCGGGGAAGCCACCGAGAGACCCAGTACTTC
j_call: TRBJ2-7; clone_size: -; d_call: -; v_call: TRBV7-9; cdr3_aa: CASSPPSYEQYF; cdr3_nt: TGTGCCAGCAGTCCTCCTTCCTACGAGCAGTACTTC
j_call: TRBJ1-5; clone_size: -; d_call: TRBD1; v_call: TRBV19; cdr3_aa: CASSKARTGGQPQHF; cdr3_nt: TGTGCCAGTAGTAAAGCCCGGACAGGGGGTCAGCCCCAGCATTTT
j_call: TRBJ2-1; clone_size: -; d_call: TRBD2; v_call: TRBV5-1; cdr3_aa: CASSLGRTSGTPRGQFF; cdr3_nt: TGCGCCAGCAGCTTGGGTCGGACTAGCGGGACTCCGCGGGGGCAGTTCTTC
j_call: TRBJ1-1; clone_size: -; d_call: -; v_call: TRBV7-9; cdr3_aa: CASSPVRGTNTEAFF; cdr3_nt: TGTGCCAGCAGCCCGGTTCGGGGAACTAACACTGAAGCTTTCTTT
j_call: TRBJ1-2; clone_size: -; d_call: TRBD1; v_call: TRBV25-1; cdr3_aa: CASSGTGVNGYTF; cdr3_nt: TGTGCCAGCAGTGGGACAGGGGTTAATGGCTACACCTTC
j_call: TRBJ2-3; clone_size: -; d_call: TRBD1; v_call: TRBV5-8; cdr3_aa: CASLDRGNTDTQYF; cdr3_nt: TGTGCCAGCCTAGACAGGGGGAACACAGATACGCAGTATTTT
j_call: TRBJ2-5; clone_size: -; d_call: TRBD2; v_call: TRBV7-2; cdr3_aa: CASSLWRTRTQETQYF; cdr3_nt: TGTGCCAGCAGCTTATGGAGGACTAGAACTCAAGAGACCCAGTACTTC
j_call: TRBJ2-1; clone_size: -; d_call: -; v_call: TRBV19; cdr3_aa: CASSAPGLLAYNEQFF; cdr3_nt: TGTGCCAGTAGTGCTCCGGGACTCCTCGCCTACAATGAGCAGTTCTTC
j_call: TRBJ1-2; clone_size: -; d_call: -; v_call: TRBV6-4; cdr3_aa: CASGWENGYGYTF; cdr3_nt: TGTGCCAGCGGATGGGAGAATGGCTATGGCTACACCTTC
j_call: TRBJ2-1; clone_size: -; d_call: -; v_call: TRBV7-2; cdr3_aa: CASSSVSRGRRDEQFF; cdr3_nt: TGTGCCAGCAGCTCAGTCTCTAGAGGGAGGAGGGATGAGCAGTTCTTC
j_call: TRBJ2-7; clone_size: few; d_call: -; v_call: TRBV7-9; cdr3_aa: CASSSNYEQYF; cdr3_nt: TGTGCCAGCAGCTCCAACTACGAGCAGTACTTC
j_call: TRBJ1-1; clone_size: once; d_call: -; v_call: TRBV6-6; cdr3_aa: CASSPEAGGRTDEAFF; cdr3_nt: TGTGCCAGCAGTCCCGAAGCGGGCGGCCGAACGGATGAAGCTTTCTTT
j_call: TRBJ1-2; clone_size: -; d_call: -; v_call: TRBV11-2; cdr3_aa: CASSLTSDNYGYTF; cdr3_nt: TGTGCCAGCAGCTTAACTTCCGATAACTATGGCTACACCTTC
j_call: TRBJ1-2; clone_size: -; d_call: -; v_call: TRBV19; cdr3_aa: CASTGQSTLDYGYTF; cdr3_nt: TGTGCCAGTACCGGACAGTCGACCTTAGACTATGGCTACACCTTC
j_call: TRBJ1-1; clone_size: once; d_call: TRBD1; v_call: TRBV19; cdr3_aa: CASSKSTGSEAFF; cdr3_nt: TGTGCCAGTAGCAAATCGACAGGGAGTGAAGCTTTCTTT
j_call: TRBJ2-7; clone_size: -; d_call: -; v_call: TRBV5-6; cdr3_aa: CASSKGQPYEQYF; cdr3_nt: TGTGCCAGCAGCAAAGGACAGCCCTACGAGCAGTACTTC
j_call: TRBJ1-4; clone_size: -; d_call: TRBD1; v_call: TRBV7-2; cdr3_aa: CASSLATQGAWEKLFF; cdr3_nt: TGTGCCAGCAGCTTAGCCACACAGGGGGCCTGGGAAAAACTGTTTTTT
j_call: TRBJ2-1; clone_size: few; d_call: -; v_call: TRBV7-9; cdr3_aa: CASSLESGIFF; cdr3_nt: TGTGCCAGCAGCTTAGAGTCAGGAATATTCTTC
j_call: TRBJ2-1; clone_size: -; d_call: -; v_call: TRBV4-1; cdr3_aa: CASSPGLSSYNEQFF; cdr3_nt: TGCGCCAGCAGCCCCGGACTTAGCTCCTACAATGAGCAGTTCTTC
j_call: TRBJ2-7; clone_size: few; d_call: TRBD1; v_call: TRBV19; cdr3_aa: CASSRQGAFYEQYF; cdr3_nt: TGTGCCAGTAGTCGACAGGGGGCCTTCTACGAGCAGTACTTC
j_call: TRBJ2-1; clone_size: few; d_call: TRBD2; v_call: TRBV7-6; cdr3_aa: CASSVTSSGGPEQFF; cdr3_nt: TGTGCCAGCAGCGTCACGTCTAGCGGGGGGCCCGAGCAGTTCTTC
j_call: TRBJ1-1; clone_size: -; d_call: -; v_call: TRBV4-3; cdr3_aa: CASKLQTGSGTEAFF; cdr3_nt: TGCGCCAGCAAGCTCCAAACAGGGTCGGGCACTGAAGCTTTCTTT
j_call: TRBJ2-1; clone_size: -; d_call: -; v_call: TRBV6-5; cdr3_aa: CASSYSSGVNEQFF; cdr3_nt: TGTGCCAGCAGTTACTCCTCAGGGGTCAATGAGCAGTTCTTC
j_call: TRBJ2-5; clone_size: -; d_call: TRBD1; v_call: TRBV11-2; cdr3_aa: CASSLSETGAWETQYF; cdr3_nt: TGTGCCAGCAGCTTATCCGAGACAGGGGCTTGGGAGACCCAGTACTTC
j_call: TRBJ1-1; clone_size: once; d_call: TRBD1; v_call: TRBV6-5; cdr3_aa: CAIESGTGTFF; cdr3_nt: TGTGCCATCGAATCCGGGACAGGGACTTTCTTT
j_call: TRBJ2-6; clone_size: -; d_call: -; v_call: TRBV5-1; cdr3_aa: CASSLMEGTSGANVLTF; cdr3_nt: TGCGCCAGCAGCTTGATGGAGGGTACCTCTGGGGCCAACGTCCTGACTTTC
j_call: TRBJ2-5; clone_size: -; d_call: TRBD2; v_call: TRBV5-1; cdr3_aa: CASSEVLAGGQETQYF; cdr3_nt: TGCGCCAGCAGCGAGGTGTTAGCGGGAGGACAAGAGACCCAGTACTTC
j_call: TRBJ2-3; clone_size: once; d_call: -; v_call: TRBV5-1; cdr3_aa: CASSSPGTDTQYF; cdr3_nt: TGCGCCAGCAGCTCCCCCGGCACAGATACGCAGTATTTT
j_call: TRBJ1-3; clone_size: -; d_call: -; v_call: TRBV7-9; cdr3_aa: CATPGDSGNTIYF; cdr3_nt: TGTGCCACCCCGGGAGATTCGGGAAACACCATATATTTT
j_call: TRBJ2-3; clone_size: -; d_call: -; v_call: TRBV4-2; cdr3_aa: CASSQDTNPPRITQYF; cdr3_nt: TGTGCCAGCAGCCAAGATACTAACCCGCCTCGGATTACGCAGTATTTT
j_call: TRBJ2-3; clone_size: few; d_call: -; v_call: TRBV5-1; cdr3_aa: CASSSISTDTQYF; cdr3_nt: TGCGCCAGCAGCTCCATTAGCACAGATACGCAGTATTTT
j_call: TRBJ2-5; clone_size: few; d_call: TRBD2; v_call: TRBV5-1; cdr3_aa: CASSLSPPGTSGDNQETQYF; cdr3_nt: TGCGCCAGCAGCTTATCACCACCCGGGACTAGCGGCGACAACCAAGAGACCCAGTACTTC
j_call: TRBJ1-5; clone_size: -; d_call: TRBD1; v_call: TRBV15; cdr3_aa: CATSRLGQYSNQPQHF; cdr3_nt: TGTGCCACCAGCAGGTTGGGACAGTATAGCAATCAGCCCCAGCATTTT
j_call: TRBJ1-4; clone_size: -; d_call: TRBD1; v_call: TRBV9; cdr3_aa: CASSVPTPRDHRGPGEKLFF; cdr3_nt: TGTGCCAGCAGCGTACCCACCCCCCGGGACCACAGGGGGCCGGGGGAAAAACTGTTTTTT
j_call: TRBJ1-3; clone_size: -; d_call: -; v_call: TRBV18; cdr3_aa: CASSRDTRDTIYF; cdr3_nt: TGTGCCAGCTCTAGGGACACCAGGGACACCATATATTTT
j_call: TRBJ2-2; clone_size: -; d_call: -; v_call: TRBV7-8; cdr3_aa: CASSPLGGKNTGELFF; cdr3_nt: TGTGCCAGCAGCCCCTTGGGGGGTAAGAACACCGGGGAGCTGTTTTTT
j_call: TRBJ2-1; clone_size: -; d_call: TRBD2; v_call: TRBV13; cdr3_aa: CASSSSGRPDNEQFF; cdr3_nt: TGTGCCAGCAGCTCTAGCGGGAGGCCCGACAATGAGCAGTTCTTC
j_call: TRBJ2-7; clone_size: -; d_call: -; v_call: TRBV5-1; cdr3_aa: CASRSDNSYEQYF; cdr3_nt: TGCGCCAGCAGGTCGGACAACTCCTACGAGCAGTACTTC
j_call: TRBJ2-7; clone_size: -; d_call: -; v_call: TRBV6-5; cdr3_aa: CASSYLGQRYEQYF; cdr3_nt: TGTGCCAGCAGTTACCTTGGACAGCGCTACGAGCAGTACTTC
j_call: TRBJ2-3; clone_size: -; d_call: TRBD2; v_call: TRBV2; cdr3_aa: CASSGASGFTDTQYF; cdr3_nt: TGTGCCAGCAGTGGTGCTAGCGGGTTCACAGATACGCAGTATTTT